This T cell receptor beta chain came from a study of T cells in Graves' hyperthyroidism and ophthalmopathy. Amplification of TCR beta CDR3 regions was performed using RNA transcripts as template. When the TCR CDR3 underwent first-round RT-PCR, the HTBI primer set was used. TCRdb used MiXCR to reprocess the multiplex PCR reads, holding one entry per CDR3 protein. The sample includes hundreds of thousands of distinct CDR3 sequences, more than 14% of them seen just once. CDR1 is SGHRS and CDR2 is YFSETQ in the germline V gene. The CDR3 has 17 residues. J was trimmed by 2 bases and V by 0 bases; bases with no gene match: 4.

This receptor was identified in a woman aged 45 to 65 with Graves' ophthalmopathy. V gene TRBV5-1 combines with J gene TRBJ2-3; 12 bases are shared with TRBD2. Sequencing was carried out using blood. CDR3 bases: TGCGCCAGCAGCTTGGCGTCTAGCGGGAGGGCCACAGATACGCAGTATTTT. This codes for CASSLASSGRATDTQYF.